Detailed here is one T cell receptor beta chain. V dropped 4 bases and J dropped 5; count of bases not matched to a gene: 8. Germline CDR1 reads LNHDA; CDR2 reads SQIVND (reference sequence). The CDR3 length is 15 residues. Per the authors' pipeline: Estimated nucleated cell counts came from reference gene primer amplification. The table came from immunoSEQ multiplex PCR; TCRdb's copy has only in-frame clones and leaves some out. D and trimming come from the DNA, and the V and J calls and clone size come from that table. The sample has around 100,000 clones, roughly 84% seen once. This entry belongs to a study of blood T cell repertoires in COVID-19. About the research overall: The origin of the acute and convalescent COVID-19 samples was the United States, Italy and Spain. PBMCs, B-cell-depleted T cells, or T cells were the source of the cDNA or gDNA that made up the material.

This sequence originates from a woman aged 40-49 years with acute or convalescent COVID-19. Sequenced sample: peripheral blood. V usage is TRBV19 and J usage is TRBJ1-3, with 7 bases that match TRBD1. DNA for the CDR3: TGTGCCAGTAGTACCCTTGGGACAGCCAGAAACACCATATATTTT. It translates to CASSTLGTARNTIYF.